The 8 T cell receptor beta chains below were found in one sample sequenced in a study of T cells expressing NK-cell markers. TCRdb derives one entry per CDR3 protein from the 5' RACE reads, leaving out DNA. The table for this sample gives some 340,000 distinct CDR3 sequences. The sequencing input was blood T cells: a sorted CD56 or NKG2C T cell subset, CD4+ or CD8+ T cells, or bulk PBMC T cells (not recorded which). These receptors all come from a man between 18 and 69 years old in good health.

This chain uses TRBV5-1 with TRBJ1-3. The germline V gene has CDR1 SGHRS and CDR2 YFSETQ. The CDR3 loop spans 16 amino acids. The CDR3 spells CASSLAAGSTGNTIYF. The full variable domain, in which reference TRBV5-1 and TRBJ1-3 provide the parts outside the CDR3, is KAGVTQTPRYLIKTRGQQVTLSCSPISGHRSVSWYQQTPGQGLQFLFEYFSETQRNKGNFPGRFSGRQFSNSRSEMNVSTLELGDSALYLCASSLAAGSTGNTIYFGEGSWLTVV.

The J gene is TRBJ2-2, the V gene TRBV5-1; the TRBD1 assignment by TCRdb is unverifiable without DNA. The CDR3 contains 14 residues. Germline values: CDR1 SGHRS, CDR2 YFSETQ. CDR3 in amino acids: CASRPTGRTGELFF.

This sequence joins TRBV20-1 and TRBJ2-3; the D gene TCRdb calls, TRBD1, cannot be checked with no DNA. The CDR3 runs to 15 residues. Germline V CDR1 and CDR2: DFQATT, SNEGSKA (reference sequence). CDR3 in amino acids: CSASGDRARTDTQYF.

V usage is TRBV12-3 or TRBV12-4 and J usage is TRBJ1-3; TCRdb returns TRBD1, unconfirmable since there is no DNA. The CDR3 length is 15 residues. CDR3 residues: CASSFRAGAGNTIYF.

V usage is TRBV20-1 and J usage is TRBJ1-2; TCRdb reports TRBD1, a call that lacks DNA to check it against. The CDR3 loop spans 14 amino acids. Germline V gene data show CDR1 as DFQATT and CDR2 as SNEGSKA (reference sequence). The CDR3 loop reads CSATPPGASYGYTF.

V is TRBV6-5 and J is TRBJ1-6; the D call of TRBD1 rests on TCRdb alone, since no DNA is present to check it. Germline V lookup: CDR1 MNHEY, CDR2 SVGAGI. This CDR3 has 15 amino acids. The CDR3 protein is CASTFTGTDPSPLHF.

The gene calls are TRBV2 and TRBJ1-1; the TCRdb call, TRBD1, lacks DNA for checking. The germline V gene encodes CDR1 SNHLY and CDR2 FYNNEI. This CDR3 region has 14 residues. The CDR3 region is CASSVNEGAERAFF.

The genes are TRBV12-3 or TRBV12-4 and TRBJ2-6; TCRdb's assignment of TRBD1 cannot be checked, as there is no DNA. The CDR3 extends over 15 amino acids. CDR3 region: CASSFQGGGANVLTF.